Each of the 32 T cell receptor beta chains below was sequenced from the same sample in a study of identical twins. TCRdb reprocessed the 5' RACE reads with MiXCR, giving one entry per CDR3 protein. Among some 1,700,000 distinct CDR3 sequences listed, less than 40% were seen once. Material for sequencing was cord blood. The receptors derive from a newborn girl in good health.

This chain connects TRBV2 to TRBJ2-7; D is undetermined. Per germline, CDR1 SNHLY and CDR2 FYNNEI. Trimming pared 0 bases from V and 0 bases from J, leaving 6 bases between. The CDR3 extends over 14 amino acids. The DNA for the CDR3 is TGTGCCAGCAGTGAAGCCCCAGTCTCCTACGAGCAGTACTTC. It specifies CASSEAPVSYEQYF. The whole variable domain, remainder taken from reference TRBV2 and TRBJ2-7, is EPEVTQTPSHQVTQMGQEVILRCVPISNHLYFYWYRQILGQKVEFLVSFYNNEISEKSEIFDDQFSVERPDGSNFTLKIRSTKLEDSAMYFCASSEAPVSYEQYFGPGTRLTVT.

The CDR3 DNA follows: TGTGCCAGCAGCCCCTATGGCAGGGGCCGGAATGAGCAGTTCTTC. Its translation: CASSPYGRGRNEQFF. This chain connects TRBV7-2 to TRBJ2-1, with D perhaps TRBD1 (6 bases). CDR3 length equals 15 residues. Germline-derived CDR1 and CDR2 are SGHTA and FQGNSA. V was cut by 5 bases and J by 7 bases, with 18 bases left in between.

In this sample, this clonotype turned up a few times. V gene TRBV28 combines with J gene TRBJ2-1; 16 bases map to TRBD2. Unmatched junction bases numbered 9, after V lost 1 base and J lost 6 bases. This CDR3 spans 19 amino acids. Germline CDR1 and CDR2: MDHEN and SYDVKM. The DNA for the CDR3 is TGTGCCAGCAGTTTATCGCGTCCCGGGACTAGCGGGAGGGGCAATGAGCAGTTCTTC. Protein: CASSLSRPGTSGRGNEQFF. Based on the CDR3 plus reference TRBV28 and TRBJ2-1, the full variable domain is DVKVTQSSRYLVKRTGEKVFLECVQDMDHENMFWYRQDPGLGLRLIYFSYDVKMKEKGDIPEGYSVSREKKERFSLILESASTNQTSMYLCASSLSRPGTSGRGNEQFFGPGTRLTVL.

There are a few counts of this clonotype. The chain's CDR3 is CASNWNVNYGYTF. The CDR3 DNA reads TGTGCCAGTAATTGGAACGTCAACTATGGCTACACCTTC. This chain joins TRBV19 and TRBJ1-2; no clear D. Trimming left V 7 bases short and J 2 bases short, with 11 bases between. The germline gives CDR1 LNHDA, CDR2 SQIVND (reference sequence). CDR3 length: 13 residues.

The chain recombines TRBV20-1 with TRBJ2-3, with 16 bases identical to TRBD2. V lost 5 bases, J lost 4 bases, and 9 bases stayed unmatched. The germline V gene encodes CDR1 DFQATT and CDR2 SNEGSKA (reference sequence). This CDR3 is built from 17 residues. The DNA for the CDR3 is TGCAGTGCTCCCGGGACTAGCGGGAGGGCCGGCGCAGATACGCAGTATTTT. Translation: CSAPGTSGRAGADTQYF.

This clonotype was detected once. The V and J genes are TRBV5-1 and TRBJ1-6; no definite D call. This CDR3 has 12 residues. Germline V gene sequence: CDR1 SGHRS, CDR2 YFSETQ. As DNA, the CDR3 is TGCGCGCTCCGAGTCGGGGTTTCACCCCTCCACTTT. This gives the protein CALRVGVSPLHF.

The chain couples TRBV12-3 or TRBV12-4 to TRBJ1-4, with D unclear. V was cut by 3 bases and J by 7 bases, with 12 bases left in between. The CDR3 is made up of 14 amino acids. The CDR3 DNA is TGTGCCAGCAGTTTCAGACTGCAGCCTGAAAAACTGTTTTTT. It encodes CASSFRLQPEKLFF.

This clonotype was detected only a few times. This chain links TRBV2 with TRBJ2-7; 11 nucleotides match TRBD2. The CDR3 has 17 residues. Per germline, CDR1 SNHLY and CDR2 FYNNEI. The V and J ends lost 7 bases and 4 bases, in that order; junction bases with no gene match: 15. The CDR3 spells CASNDRGETSGMYEQYF. The CDR3 DNA sequence: TGTGCCAGCAATGATCGAGGGGAGACTAGCGGGATGTACGAGCAGTACTTC.

The sample holds a few counts of this clonotype. The chain combines TRBV5-1 with TRBJ2-3, with D uncertain. The ends were cut back, 4 bases at V and 0 bases at J, with 9 bases in the middle. CDR3 size: 14 residues. From germline, CDR1 is SGHRS and CDR2 YFSETQ. The CDR3 is CASSIPRSTDTQYF. Here the CDR3 DNA reads TGCGCCAGCAGCATTCCCAGGAGCACAGATACGCAGTATTTT.

There are many counts of this clonotype. The chain links TRBV11-2 to TRBJ1-6; 8 bases map to TRBD1. Germline CDR1 SGHAT, CDR2 FQNNGV. V trimming: 5 bases; J trimming: 10 bases; junction bases outside the gene matches: 7. The CDR3 sequence is 14 residues long. Here the CDR3 reads CASSQNRGKSPLHF. The CDR3 bases are TGTGCCAGCAGCCAAAACAGGGGGAAATCACCCCTCCACTTT.

This clonotype was recorded a few times. This chain connects TRBV12-3 or TRBV12-4 to TRBJ2-4; 8 bases are shared with TRBD2. The CDR3 runs 13 residues. Trimming at V came to 5 bases and at J to 13 bases, leaving 10 bases not matched to a gene. The CDR3 DNA follows: TGTGCCAGCAGTCCGGGACTAGTTTCACAGCAGTACTTC. Its translation is CASSPGLVSQQYF.

The gene calls are TRBV3-1 and TRBJ1-5, with D tentatively TRBD1 (6 bases). Germline lookup yields CDR1 LGHDT and CDR2 YNNKEL (reference sequence). Trimming stripped 2 bases from V and 9 bases from J, with 14 bases between. The CDR3 is made up of 14 amino acids. The CDR3 sequence: CASSQSGGVGPQHF. CDR3 coding DNA: TGTGCCAGCAGCCAATCTGGGGGCGTGGGGCCCCAGCATTTT.

This clonotype was observed a few times. The rearrangement joins TRBV20-1 to TRBJ2-7; the match to TRBD1 covers 7 bases. The junction had 8 bases not matched to a gene; V was cut back by 1 base and J by 2 bases. Germline loops: CDR1 DFQATT, CDR2 SNEGSKA (reference sequence). CDR3 length: 15 residues. The CDR3 DNA is TGCAGTGCTAGAGCCCTCTGGGACAGCCCCTACGAGCAGTACTTC. Translating it yields CSARALWDSPYEQYF.

This clonotype was counted a single time. V gene TRBV10-2 combines with J gene TRBJ2-3; tentatively, D is TRBD1 or TRBD2 (6 bases each). Trimming left V 2 bases short and J 6 bases short, with 15 bases between. The CDR3 loop spans 15 amino acids. Per the germline V gene, CDR1 is WSHSY and CDR2 is SAAADI. The CDR3 nucleotides are TGCGCCAGCAGTGAGGGGTGGGGGGCACACGATACGCAGTATTTT. This encodes CASSEGWGAHDTQYF.

The chain recombines TRBV27 with TRBJ2-1, with 8 nucleotides matching TRBD1. J lost 4 bases, V lost 4 bases, and 6 bases had no gene match. CDR3 length: 15 amino acids. CDR1 and CDR2 (germline): MNHEY, SMNVEV (reference sequence). CDR3 in DNA: TGTGCCAGCAGTTCCCCGGGACAGGTTTACAATGAGCAGTTCTTC. Translated, it gives CASSSPGQVYNEQFF.

Only a few counts were recorded for this clonotype. The chain links TRBV6-1 to TRBJ2-7; TRBD2 matches at 10 bases. Germline-derived CDR1 and CDR2 are MNHNS and SASEGT. The ends lost 6 bases at V and 7 bases at J; junction bases unmatched: 9. CDR3 length: 14 residues. As DNA, the CDR3 is TGTGCCAGCAGACTAGCGGGACCTCTAGGGGAGCAGTACTTC. This codes for CASRLAGPLGEQYF.

The chain couples TRBV29-1 to TRBJ1-2; D perhaps matches TRBD1 (6 bases). The germline V and J ends were trimmed by 8 bases and 7 bases, with 23 bases remaining between them. Germline CDR1 SQVTM, CDR2 ANQGSEA. This CDR3 is 14 amino acids long. CDR3 nucleotide sequence: TGCAGCTTCGCCCCAGGGGAGTTTGGGACTGGCTACACCTTC. Translation: CSFAPGEFGTGYTF.

J is TRBJ2-4 and V is TRBV27, with D tentatively TRBD1 (5 bases). The J call may be mistaken, given a closer DNA end match to TRBJ2-7. The CDR3 is 15 residues long. Per germline, CDR1 MNHEY and CDR2 SMNVEV (reference sequence). The DNA of the CDR3 is TGTGCCAGCAGTTTAACCCCACAGGCCTCCTACGAGCAGTACTTC. It codes for CASSLTPQASYEQYF.

The CDR3 sequence: CASFGRTNTGELFF. The CDR3 DNA sequence: TGTGCCAGTTTCGGTAGGACGAACACCGGGGAGCTGTTTTTT. The V gene is TRBV19, the J gene TRBJ2-2; D is undetermined. Germline V gives CDR1 LNHDA, CDR2 SQIVND (reference sequence). The CDR3 covers 14 residues. Trimming stripped 8 bases from V and 0 bases from J, with 10 bases between.

This clonotype occurred a few times. The V call is TRBV5-1, the J call TRBJ2-1; 7 bases line up with TRBD2. Trimming took 1 base from V and 3 from J; bases not matched to a gene: 10. CDR3 size: 17 residues. Germline assignment: CDR1 SGHRS and CDR2 YFSETQ. In nucleotides, the CDR3 is TGCGCCAGCAGCTTGCGTCTATCGGCTAGCGGCTACAATGAGCAGTTCTTC. It codes for CASSLRLSASGYNEQFF.

In this sample, this clonotype turned up many times. The rearrangement links TRBV2 to TRBJ1-2; 10 bases are shared with TRBD1. V trimming: 6 bases; J trimming: 6 bases; junction bases outside the gene matches: 16. The CDR3 length is 17 residues. In germline, CDR1 is SNHLY, CDR2 FYNNEI. The CDR3 bases are TGTGCCAGCAGACTTCCGGGACAGGGGTTGTGGAGAAATGGCTACACCTTC. This encodes CASRLPGQGLWRNGYTF.

The chain employs TRBV7-9 and TRBJ1-4; TRBD1 is a possible D gene (6 bases). The length of the CDR3 is 16 residues. Trimming pared 1 base from V and 7 bases from J, leaving 16 bases between. CDR1 is SEHNR, CDR2 FQNEAQ, per germline (reference sequence). The CDR3 DNA reads TGTGCCAGCAGCTTAGGCAGGGGTCCATTAGGTGAAAAACTGTTTTTT. This codes for CASSLGRGPLGEKLFF.

The genes are TRBV6-6 and TRBJ1-6; TRBD1 matches 8 bases. The V gene end was trimmed by 4 bases and the J gene end by 2 bases; junction bases not matched to a gene: 7. The CDR3 runs to 17 residues. In germline, CDR1 is MNHNY, CDR2 SVGAGI (reference sequence). CDR3 DNA sequence: TGTGCCAGCAGTTCGAGACAGGGGACTCCCTATAATTCACCCCTCCACTTT. Residues: CASSSRQGTPYNSPLHF.

This clonotype was seen a few times. This chain connects TRBV9 to TRBJ2-7; D call uncertain. This CDR3 region has 13 residues. In germline, CDR1 is SGDLS, CDR2 YYNGEE. The V end was cut by 4 bases, the J end by 6 bases, with 14 bases between. CDR3 DNA sequence: TGTGCCAGCAGCTCCGAGAGAGCGTCCGAGCAGTACTTC. It codes for CASSSERASEQYF.

This clonotype was seen a few times. The rearrangement links TRBV9 to TRBJ2-7; TRBD2 agrees at 13 bases. The germline V gene encodes CDR1 SGDLS and CDR2 YYNGEE. J gave up 7 bases and V 3 bases, and 10 bases lay outside the gene matches. The CDR3 contains 16 residues. The CDR3, as DNA: TGTGCCAGCAGCGGGACTAGCGGGAGATTCTTGGGAGAGCAGTACTTC. Translation: CASSGTSGRFLGEQYF.

This clonotype appeared a few times. The chain couples TRBV12-3 or TRBV12-4 to TRBJ2-4; a weak D match, TRBD2 (5 bases). This CDR3 comprises 17 residues. Trimming shortened V by 6 bases and J by 13 bases, and 31 bases separated the two germline ends. CDR3 bases: TGTGCCAGCAGCCCTCCTACTCAGGTGCCCTGGGCACCGGGGCAGTACTTC. Translated: CASSPPTQVPWAPGQYF.

This clonotype has a handful of counts. The V call is TRBV20-1, the J call TRBJ2-7, with 11 nucleotides matching TRBD2. The CDR3 is 16 residues long. The ends lost 3 bases at V and 0 bases at J; junction bases unmatched: 7. Germline V gives CDR1 DFQATT, CDR2 SNEGSKA (reference sequence). Here the CDR3 reads CSASHPSGRSSYEQYF. CDR3 sequence (DNA): TGCAGTGCTAGCCATCCTAGCGGGAGGAGCTCCTACGAGCAGTACTTC.

This clonotype was seen a few times. The V gene is TRBV2, the J gene TRBJ1-6; TRBD1 might be the D (5 bases). The CDR3 loop spans 15 amino acids. V lost 3 bases and J lost 7, with 13 bases in between. From germline, CDR1 is SNHLY and CDR2 FYNNEI. CDR3 sequence (DNA): TGTGCCAGCAGTGATCGGCAGGGTGAGAATTCACCCCTCCACTTT. Translated, it gives CASSDRQGENSPLHF.

In its sample, this clonotype was seen many times. This chain links TRBV3-1 with TRBJ1-2; unclear D gene. The germline V gene encodes CDR1 LGHDT and CDR2 YNNKEL (reference sequence). With 0 bases removed from V and 5 bases from J, the gap between germline ends came to 4 bases. CDR3 size: 12 residues. DNA of the CDR3: TGTGCCAGCAGCCAAGATATGTATGGCTACACCTTC. This encodes CASSQDMYGYTF.

Regarding this clonotype: A much larger clone differs from this one at a single base, so this may be a read error. The V gene is TRBV29-1, the J gene TRBJ2-1, with D uncertain. The J call could be wrong; TRBJ2-7 is a better fit for the DNA end. Germline CDR1 reads SQVTM; CDR2 reads ANQGSEA. The CDR3 loop spans 13 amino acids. CDR3 sequence reads: CSVEDGLYDEQYF. CDR3 nucleotides: TGCAGCGTTGAAGATGGGTTGTATGATGAGCAGTACTTC.

The chain employs TRBV6-5 and TRBJ1-2, with D possibly matching TRBD1 (6 bases). The CDR3 is 13 amino acids. V was cut by 1 base and J by 10 bases, with 13 bases left in between. The germline V gene has CDR1 MNHEY and CDR2 SVGAGI. CDR3 sequence reads: CASSYLGGEDYTF. The CDR3 coding sequence is TGTGCCAGCAGTTACTTAGGGGGGGAAGACTACACCTTC.

V gene TRBV5-1 combines with J gene TRBJ2-5; 14 bases align to TRBD2. The CDR3 runs to 16 residues. The junction had 9 bases not matched to a gene; V was cut back by 0 bases and J by 11 bases. The germline V gene has CDR1 SGHRS and CDR2 YFSETQ. CDR3 in DNA: TGCGCCAGCAGCTTGGGGACTAGCGGGAGGAACAATGAGCAGTACTTC. It codes for CASSLGTSGRNNEQYF.